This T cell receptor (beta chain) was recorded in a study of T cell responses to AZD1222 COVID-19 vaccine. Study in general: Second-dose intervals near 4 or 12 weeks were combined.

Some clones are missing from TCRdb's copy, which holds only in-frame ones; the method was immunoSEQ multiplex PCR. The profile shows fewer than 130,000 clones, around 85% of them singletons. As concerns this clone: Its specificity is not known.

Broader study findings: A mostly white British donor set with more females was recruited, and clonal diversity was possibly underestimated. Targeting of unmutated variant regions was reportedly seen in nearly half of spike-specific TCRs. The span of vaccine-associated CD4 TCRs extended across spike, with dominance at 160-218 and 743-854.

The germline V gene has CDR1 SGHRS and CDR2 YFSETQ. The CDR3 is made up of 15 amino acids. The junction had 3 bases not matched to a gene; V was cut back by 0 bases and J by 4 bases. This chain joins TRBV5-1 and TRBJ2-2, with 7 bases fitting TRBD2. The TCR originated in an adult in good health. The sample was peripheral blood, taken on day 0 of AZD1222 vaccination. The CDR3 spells CASSLELATTGELFF. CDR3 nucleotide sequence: TGCGCCAGCAGCTTGGAACTAGCGACCACCGGGGAGCTGTTTTTT.